This is a list of T cell receptor beta chains from one sample in a study of cytomegalovirus exposure and HLA in healthy donors. Sequencing used immunoSEQ multiplex PCR; TCRdb keeps in-frame clones, though not all of them. Among under 60,000 clones listed, about 80% were seen once. The sequencing input was PBMCs. Receptors originate from a man between 50 and 59 years old in good health and CMV-seronegative. Each CDR3 is given with its conserved first and last residue. The order of the fields is J gene, D gene, CDR3 length, V gene, clone size, CDR3 protein, CDR3 DNA. A D gene is named only where the DNA matches it firmly. Clone size is shown for a subset of rows, as once, few, many or a class of expanded clone.

j_gene: TRBJ2-7; d_gene: TRBD2; len: 15; v_gene: TRBV7-2; abundance: .; CDR3aa: CASSERLAGAYEQYF; CDR3nt: TGTGCCAGCAGCGAACGACTAGCGGGGGCCTACGAGCAGTACTTC
j_gene: TRBJ2-3; d_gene: TRBD2; len: 20; v_gene: TRBV4-2; abundance: .; CDR3aa: CASSQEGLAGGPWVTDTQYF; CDR3nt: TGTGCCAGCAGCCAAGAAGGGCTAGCGGGGGGGCCGTGGGTCACAGATACGCAGTATTTT
j_gene: TRBJ2-2; d_gene: TRBD2; len: 15; v_gene: TRBV7-3; abundance: .; CDR3aa: CASTRGGSNTGELFF; CDR3nt: TGTGCCAGCACGCGCGGGGGATCGAACACCGGGGAGCTGTTTTTT
j_gene: TRBJ2-7; d_gene: .; len: 13; v_gene: TRBV27; abundance: .; CDR3aa: CASSLSGGYEQYF; CDR3nt: TGTGCCAGCAGTTTATCAGGCGGTTACGAGCAGTACTTC
j_gene: TRBJ1-6; d_gene: .; len: 15; v_gene: TRBV6-5; abundance: .; CDR3aa: CASRTGGSYNSPLHF; CDR3nt: TGTGCCAGCAGGACAGGAGGCTCCTATAATTCACCCCTCCACTTT
j_gene: TRBJ1-2; d_gene: .; len: 17; v_gene: TRBV27; abundance: .; CDR3aa: CASSLSIRTGRDYGYTF; CDR3nt: TGTGCCAGCAGTTTATCGATTAGAACAGGACGGGACTATGGCTACACCTTC
j_gene: TRBJ2-2; d_gene: TRBD1; len: 15; v_gene: TRBV10-3; abundance: .; CDR3aa: CAIRTDRVGAGELFF; CDR3nt: TGTGCCATCAGGACGGACAGGGTGGGGGCCGGGGAGCTGTTTTTT
j_gene: TRBJ2-2; d_gene: TRBD1; len: 18; v_gene: TRBV28; abundance: .; CDR3aa: CASSLWSQGAANTGELFF; CDR3nt: TGTGCCAGCAGTTTATGGTCTCAGGGGGCCGCAAACACCGGGGAGCTGTTTTTT
j_gene: TRBJ1-4; d_gene: .; len: 17; v_gene: TRBV6-1; abundance: once; CDR3aa: CASSEWTLLVANEKLFF; CDR3nt: TGTGCCAGCAGTGAGTGGACACTCCTTGTTGCTAATGAAAAACTGTTTTTT
j_gene: TRBJ1-1; d_gene: .; len: 14; v_gene: TRBV25-1; abundance: few; CDR3aa: CASSEARVWAEAFF; CDR3nt: TGTGCCAGCAGTGAAGCCAGGGTCTGGGCTGAAGCTTTCTTT
j_gene: TRBJ2-3; d_gene: .; len: 14; v_gene: TRBV2; abundance: .; CDR3aa: CASRFGERTDTQYF; CDR3nt: TGTGCCAGCAGATTTGGGGAGCGCACAGATACGCAGTATTTT
j_gene: TRBJ2-7; d_gene: TRBD1; len: 15; v_gene: TRBV5-4; abundance: .; CDR3aa: CASSLGGGSSYEQYF; CDR3nt: TGTGCCAGCAGCTTGGGAGGGGGCAGCTCCTACGAGCAGTACTTC
j_gene: TRBJ2-6; d_gene: TRBD2; len: 15; v_gene: TRBV7-9; abundance: .; CDR3aa: CASSLGGAGANVLTF; CDR3nt: TGTGCCAGCAGCTTGGGGGGGGCTGGGGCCAACGTCCTGACTTTC
j_gene: TRBJ1-1; d_gene: TRBD1; len: 15; v_gene: TRBV6-5; abundance: .; CDR3aa: CASSKGQGASTEAFF; CDR3nt: TGTGCCAGCAGTAAGGGACAGGGGGCTTCCACTGAAGCTTTCTTT
j_gene: TRBJ2-7; d_gene: .; len: 15; v_gene: TRBV9; abundance: .; CDR3aa: CASSVEGEASYEQYF; CDR3nt: TGTGCCAGCAGCGTAGAAGGGGAGGCGTCCTACGAGCAGTACTTC
j_gene: TRBJ2-1; d_gene: TRBD2; len: 15; v_gene: TRBV7-3; abundance: once; CDR3aa: CASSLSGGAYNEQFF; CDR3nt: TGTGCCAGCAGCTTAAGCGGGGGGGCCTACAATGAGCAGTTCTTC
j_gene: TRBJ2-1; d_gene: TRBD2; len: 15; v_gene: TRBV10-2; abundance: .; CDR3aa: CASSEAGRAYNEQFF; CDR3nt: TGCGCCAGCAGTGAGGCGGGGAGGGCCTACAATGAGCAGTTCTTC
j_gene: TRBJ2-3; d_gene: TRBD2; len: 15; v_gene: TRBV6-1; abundance: .; CDR3aa: CASNSGGRSTDTQYF; CDR3nt: TGTGCCAGCAATAGCGGGGGCCGTAGCACAGATACGCAGTATTTT
j_gene: TRBJ1-1; d_gene: TRBD1; len: 15; v_gene: TRBV10-3; abundance: .; CDR3aa: CAISENTGGYAEAFF; CDR3nt: TGTGCCATCAGTGAGAATACAGGGGGTTACGCTGAAGCTTTCTTT
j_gene: TRBJ2-4; d_gene: TRBD2; len: 16; v_gene: TRBV2; abundance: .; CDR3aa: CASSVGLAGGENIQYF; CDR3nt: TGTGCCAGCAGTGTCGGACTAGCGGGGGGGGAAAACATTCAGTACTTC
j_gene: TRBJ1-2; d_gene: TRBD1; len: 15; v_gene: TRBV5-6; abundance: .; CDR3aa: CASSGTGGGYYGYTF; CDR3nt: TGTGCCAGCAGCGGGACAGGCGGTGGCTACTATGGCTACACCTTC
j_gene: TRBJ1-1; d_gene: .; len: 14; v_gene: TRBV25-1; abundance: .; CDR3aa: CASTGIGGGTEAFF; CDR3nt: TGTGCCAGCACAGGAATCGGGGGTGGGACTGAAGCTTTCTTT
j_gene: TRBJ2-1; d_gene: TRBD1; len: 16; v_gene: TRBV7-3; abundance: .; CDR3aa: CASSLGTRQGYNEQFF; CDR3nt: TGTGCCAGCAGCTTAGGCACGCGACAGGGTTACAATGAGCAGTTCTTC
j_gene: TRBJ2-3; d_gene: .; len: 16; v_gene: TRBV29-1; abundance: .; CDR3aa: CSVALSLASSTDTQYF; CDR3nt: TGCAGCGTTGCCCTCTCATTAGCGAGTAGCACAGATACGCAGTATTTT
j_gene: TRBJ1-4; d_gene: TRBD1; len: 15; v_gene: TRBV6-5; abundance: .; CDR3aa: CASSYATGAGEKLFF; CDR3nt: TGTGCCAGCAGTTACGCTACAGGGGCGGGTGAAAAACTGTTTTTT
j_gene: TRBJ1-5; d_gene: TRBD1; len: 15; v_gene: TRBV7-8; abundance: .; CDR3aa: CASSPRQGVNQPQHF; CDR3nt: TGTGCCAGCAGCCCAAGACAGGGGGTCAATCAGCCCCAGCATTTT
j_gene: TRBJ1-4; d_gene: .; len: 14; v_gene: TRBV5-1; abundance: .; CDR3aa: CASSLTATNEKLFF; CDR3nt: TGCGCCAGCAGCTTAACGGCAACTAATGAAAAACTGTTTTTT
j_gene: TRBJ2-1; d_gene: .; len: 15; v_gene: TRBV5-1; abundance: .; CDR3aa: CASSLEQGFYNEQFF; CDR3nt: TGCGCCAGCAGCTTGGAGCAGGGTTTCTACAATGAGCAGTTCTTC
j_gene: TRBJ1-2; d_gene: .; len: 13; v_gene: TRBV7-9; abundance: .; CDR3aa: CATAGAGLGGYTF; CDR3nt: TGTGCCACAGCCGGCGCGGGCCTCGGGGGCTACACCTTC
j_gene: TRBJ2-3; d_gene: TRBD1; len: 17; v_gene: TRBV6-1; abundance: .; CDR3aa: CASSEWTGRGGTDTQYF; CDR3nt: TGTGCCAGCAGTGAATGGACAGGGCGAGGGGGCACAGATACGCAGTATTTT
j_gene: TRBJ2-7; d_gene: .; len: 12; v_gene: TRBV4-2; abundance: .; CDR3aa: CASSQEGHGRYF; CDR3nt: TGTGCCAGCAGCCAAGAGGGACACGGCCGGTACTTC
j_gene: TRBJ1-1; d_gene: TRBD1; len: 16; v_gene: TRBV5-4; abundance: .; CDR3aa: CASSSIQGEGNTEAFF; CDR3nt: TGTGCCAGCAGCTCAATACAGGGGGAGGGGAACACTGAAGCTTTCTTT
j_gene: TRBJ1-1; d_gene: TRBD1; len: 17; v_gene: TRBV10-3; abundance: .; CDR3aa: CAIKPGQGERENTEAFF; CDR3nt: TGTGCCATCAAACCGGGACAGGGGGAAAGGGAGAACACTGAAGCTTTCTTT
j_gene: TRBJ1-1; d_gene: TRBD1; len: 15; v_gene: TRBV19; abundance: .; CDR3aa: CASSSSRQGNTEAFF; CDR3nt: TGTGCCAGTAGTTCAAGTCGACAGGGAAACACTGAAGCTTTCTTT
j_gene: TRBJ2-7; d_gene: TRBD2; len: 16; v_gene: TRBV2; abundance: .; CDR3aa: CASRSGTTLPLYEQYF; CDR3nt: TGTGCCAGCAGATCCGGGACTACCTTACCTCTCTACGAGCAGTACTTC
j_gene: TRBJ2-3; d_gene: TRBD2; len: 16; v_gene: TRBV2; abundance: .; CDR3aa: CASRPQSGGSTDTQYF; CDR3nt: TGTGCCAGCAGGCCTCAAAGCGGGGGGAGCACAGATACGCAGTATTTT
j_gene: TRBJ2-7; d_gene: TRBD2; len: 15; v_gene: TRBV7-2; abundance: .; CDR3aa: CASSARTSSGYEQYF; CDR3nt: TGTGCCAGCAGCGCCCGGACTAGCTCTGGGTACGAGCAGTACTTC
j_gene: TRBJ2-1; d_gene: .; len: 15; v_gene: TRBV4-3; abundance: .; CDR3aa: CASSQGRGLYNEQFF; CDR3nt: TGCGCCAGCAGCCAAGGGCGGGGGCTGTACAATGAGCAGTTCTTC
j_gene: TRBJ2-3; d_gene: TRBD2; len: 14; v_gene: TRBV2; abundance: few; CDR3aa: CASEGRGGTDTQYF; CDR3nt: TGTGCTAGCGAGGGACGGGGGGGCACAGATACGCAGTATTTT
j_gene: TRBJ1-2; d_gene: .; len: 13; v_gene: TRBV6-1; abundance: .; CDR3aa: CASSEQGIDGYTF; CDR3nt: TGTGCCAGCAGTGAACAGGGGATAGATGGCTACACCTTC
j_gene: TRBJ1-3; d_gene: .; len: 16; v_gene: TRBV6-6; abundance: .; CDR3aa: CASSHTGEPSGNTIYF; CDR3nt: TGTGCCAGCAGCCACACCGGAGAACCCTCTGGAAACACCATATATTTT
j_gene: TRBJ2-3; d_gene: .; len: 14; v_gene: TRBV7-9; abundance: .; CDR3aa: CASSPGTSRDGQYF; CDR3nt: TGTGCCAGCAGCCCAGGGACTTCTCGGGACGGGCAGTATTTT
j_gene: TRBJ1-1; d_gene: TRBD1; len: 15; v_gene: TRBV5-1; abundance: .; CDR3aa: CASSLAPQGGTEAFF; CDR3nt: TGCGCCAGCAGCTTGGCACCTCAGGGGGGCACTGAAGCTTTCTTT
j_gene: TRBJ2-3; d_gene: TRBD2; len: 18; v_gene: TRBV5-1; abundance: once; CDR3aa: CASSLGQTSGGPTDTQYF; CDR3nt: TGCGCCAGCAGCTTGGGCCAAACTAGCGGGGGTCCCACAGATACGCAGTATTTT
j_gene: TRBJ2-7; d_gene: .; len: 14; v_gene: TRBV27; abundance: .; CDR3aa: CASSPVPFSYEQYF; CDR3nt: TGTGCCAGCAGCCCCGTCCCTTTCTCCTACGAGCAGTACTTC
j_gene: TRBJ2-5; d_gene: TRBD1; len: 14; v_gene: TRBV6-5; abundance: .; CDR3aa: CASRRTGGWETQYF; CDR3nt: TGTGCCAGCAGACGGACAGGGGGCTGGGAGACCCAGTACTTC
j_gene: TRBJ1-2; d_gene: TRBD1; len: 15; v_gene: TRBV18; abundance: .; CDR3aa: CASSQPGQGAYGYTF; CDR3nt: TGTGCCAGCTCTCAGCCGGGACAGGGGGCCTATGGCTACACCTTC
j_gene: TRBJ2-7; d_gene: .; len: 15; v_gene: TRBV4-2; abundance: .; CDR3aa: CASSPQGSSSYEQYF; CDR3nt: TGTGCCAGCAGCCCACAGGGCTCGAGCTCCTACGAGCAGTACTTC
j_gene: TRBJ2-3; d_gene: TRBD2; len: 17; v_gene: TRBV5-4; abundance: .; CDR3aa: CASSPAEERGPTDTQYF; CDR3nt: TGTGCCAGCAGCCCCGCCGAGGAGCGGGGGCCCACAGATACGCAGTATTTT
j_gene: TRBJ2-5; d_gene: .; len: 15; v_gene: TRBV29-1; abundance: .; CDR3aa: CSAGGGRNAQETQYF; CDR3nt: TGCAGCGCGGGAGGGGGCAGGAACGCCCAAGAGACCCAGTACTTC
j_gene: TRBJ2-7; d_gene: .; len: 12; v_gene: TRBV7-9; abundance: .; CDR3aa: CASSLQGYEQYF; CDR3nt: TGTGCCAGCAGCCTACAGGGCTACGAGCAGTACTTC
j_gene: TRBJ1-2; d_gene: .; len: 13; v_gene: TRBV7-3; abundance: .; CDR3aa: CASSLNQGVGYTF; CDR3nt: TGTGCCAGCAGCTTAAATCAGGGCGTTGGCTACACCTTC